These 18 T cell receptor beta chains share one sample of origin, sequenced in a study of neurological immune-mediated disorders. TCRdb redid the calling of the 5' RACE reads with MiXCR, one entry per CDR3 protein. The repertoire holds about 18,000 distinct CDR3 sequences, 14% seen once, with approximately 8% in the top ten. The sample comprised CD4+ T cells from blood. These receptors originate from a woman in her sixties with HTLV-1-associated myelopathy (HAM/TSP).

This clonotype was counted at least ten times. The chain links TRBV5-1 to TRBJ2-1; possibly TRBD1 for D (5 bases). Germline CDR1 SGHRS, CDR2 YFSETQ. V shed 0 bases and J shed 7 bases, with 8 bases lying between them. The CDR3 is made up of 13 amino acids. The CDR3 loop reads CASSLDQGNEQFF. CDR3 DNA: TGCGCCAGCAGCTTGGATCAGGGAAATGAGCAGTTCTTC.

This clonotype was detected many times. J is TRBJ2-7 and V is TRBV3-1, with D perhaps matching TRBD2 (6 bases). Germline V CDR1 and CDR2: LGHDT, YNNKEL (reference sequence). There are 14 residues in the CDR3. The V end lost 1 base, the J end lost 6 bases, and 13 bases lay between the germline ends. The DNA of the CDR3 is TGTGCCAGCAGCCAAGGGGGGGAAATAGGCGAGCAGTACTTC. Protein: CASSQGGEIGEQYF.

This clonotype occurred a few times. A read error may account for a junction end that differs from germline. The chain combines TRBV5-1 with TRBJ1-1; D possibly corresponds to TRBD1 (5 bases). The CDR3 runs to 15 residues. Germline values: CDR1 SGHRS, CDR2 YFSETQ. The CDR3 region is CASRLIGKGGTEAFF. In nucleotides, the CDR3 is TGCGCCAGCAGACTGATCGGAAAGGGCGGGACTGAGGCTTTCTTT.

In its sample, this clonotype was seen many times. The V gene is TRBV12-3 or TRBV12-4, the J gene TRBJ1-2; perhaps TRBD1 as D (6 bases). The CDR3 is 20 residues long. Trimming took off 3 bases at V and 3 bases at J, with 29 bases between the two ends. CDR3 in amino acids: CASSFSVVGRLRGGDYGYTF. CDR3 DNA sequence: TGTGCCAGCAGTTTTAGCGTCGTGGGAAGACTAAGGGGGGGGGACTATGGCTACACCTTC.

This clonotype occurred many times. The chain recombines TRBV7-8 with TRBJ1-4; no clear D. V was shortened by 1 base and J by 5 bases, with 11 bases between the two germline ends. Germline CDR1 is SGHVS and CDR2 is FQNEAQ. CDR3 length equals 15 residues. CDR3 region: CASSLDGKENEKLFF. As DNA, the CDR3 is TGTGCCAGCAGCTTAGACGGCAAGGAAAATGAAAAACTGTTTTTT.

By proportion, this clonotype is medium-sized. The chain employs TRBV20-1 and TRBJ2-3; tentative D call: TRBD2 (5 bases). The CDR3 is made up of 15 amino acids. The germline CDR1 and CDR2 sequences are DFQATT and SNEGSKA (reference sequence). V was clipped by 6 bases and J by 2 bases, with 18 bases between them. The CDR3 loop reads CSAFRGIASTDTQYF. Here the CDR3 DNA reads TGCAGTGCCTTCCGGGGAATTGCCTCCACAGATACGCAGTATTTT.

Details on this clonotype: One end of the junction fails to match germline, which may point to a read error. The chain employs TRBV7-2 and TRBJ1-1; D remains ambiguous. This CDR3 has 13 amino acids. The germline gives CDR1 SGHTA, CDR2 FQGNSA. DNA for the CDR3: TGTGCCAGCAGCTTCGGGAAGAAAACTGAAGCTTTATTT. Amino acids: CASSFGKKTEALF.

This clonotype has a count of ten or more. CDR3 in amino acids: CASSSQAGGASGTQYF. CDR3 DNA sequence: TGTGCCAGCAGCTCCCAAGCTGGAGGGGCCTCTGGAACGCAGTATTTT. The rearrangement joins TRBV7-2 to TRBJ2-3, with a possible D match to TRBD2 (6 bases). This CDR3 is built from 16 residues. Trimming left V 4 bases short and J 9 bases short, with 23 bases between. Germline V gene data show CDR1 as SGHTA and CDR2 as FQGNSA.

This clonotype was counted a single time. The genes are TRBV6-6 and TRBJ2-3; 10 nucleotides match TRBD2. CDR1 is MNHNY, CDR2 SVGAGI, per germline (reference sequence). V gave up 6 bases and J gave up 5 bases; unmatched junction bases: 8. There are 15 residues in the CDR3. The CDR3 here is CASRLSGGEIDTQYF. CDR3 in DNA: TGTGCCAGCAGGCTCAGCGGGGGGGAAATAGATACGCAGTATTTT.

This clonotype is labeled as medium-sized. The chain carries TRBV4-1 and TRBJ2-3; 9 bases are a match to TRBD1. The CDR3 has 17 residues. The junction had 9 bases not matched to a gene; V was cut back by 5 bases and J by 0 bases. Germline assignment: CDR1 MGHRA and CDR2 YSYEKL. The DNA for the CDR3 is TGCGCCAGCAGCTCACTCCCCGGGACAGGGAGCACAGATACGCAGTATTTT. Protein product: CASSSLPGTGSTDTQYF.

This clonotype was observed at least ten times. V and J are TRBV5-1 and TRBJ1-2; 7 bases agree with TRBD1. V dropped 1 base and J dropped 8; count of bases not matched to a gene: 2. From germline, CDR1 is SGHRS and CDR2 YFSETQ. CDR3 length: 12 residues. CDR3 nucleotide sequence: TGCGCCAGCAGCTTGTCAGGGGGAGGCTACACCTTC. Amino acids: CASSLSGGGYTF.

The CDR3 sequence is CASSQGLAGYNEQFF. The CDR3 nucleotides are TGCGCCAGCAGCCAAGGGCTAGCGGGGTACAATGAGCAGTTCTTC. J is TRBJ2-1 and V is TRBV4-1, with 9 positions matching TRBD2. This CDR3 has 15 residues. Germline loops: CDR1 MGHRA, CDR2 YSYEKL. Losses at the gene ends were 1 base for V and 4 bases for J; bases not matched to a gene: 2.

This clonotype was detected many times. The chain joins TRBV6-1 to TRBJ1-5; D possibly corresponds to TRBD1 (6 bases). The germline V gene has CDR1 MNHNS and CDR2 SASEGT. CDR3 length equals 15 residues. With 2 bases removed from V and 5 bases from J, the gap between germline ends came to 13 bases. CDR3 nucleotides: TGTGCCAGCAGTGAAAGGACGGGGGGCCATCAGCCCCAGCATTTT. This encodes CASSERTGGHQPQHF.

This clonotype occurred many times. V is TRBV11-2 and J is TRBJ2-1; the D call may be TRBD1 or TRBD2 (5 bases each). CDR1 is SGHAT, CDR2 FQNNGV, per germline. Trimming cost V 2 bases and J 8 bases, with 25 bases left between them. CDR3 length equals 18 residues. This CDR3 reads CASSLTVGFAGLRDEQFF. The DNA for the CDR3 is TGTGCCAGCAGCTTAACGGTGGGTTTCGCAGGGCTGAGGGATGAGCAGTTCTTC.

This clonotype was seen at least ten times. V gene TRBV29-1 combines with J gene TRBJ1-1, with no clear D. The CDR3 totals 15 residues. The V and J ends lost 3 bases and 1 base respectively, with 15 bases between them. The germline V gene encodes CDR1 SQVTM and CDR2 ANQGSEA. CDR3 DNA sequence: TGCAGCGTTGACTTTCGGGCCCTGGGGAACACTGAAGCTTTCTTT. This codes for CSVDFRALGNTEAFF.

This clonotype was counted ten times or more. J is TRBJ2-7 and V is TRBV7-2; tentatively, D is TRBD1 or TRBD2 (5 bases each). The V gene's germline CDR1 is SGHTA and CDR2 FQGNSA. V lost 5 bases to trimming and J lost 5 bases, with 16 bases between them. CDR3 length: 14 amino acids. The CDR3 nucleotides are TGTGCCAGCAGCCTCATGGGCCGAGGGGACGAGCAGTACTTC. Its translation is CASSLMGRGDEQYF. The variable domain in full, with the rest retrieved from reference TRBV7-2 and TRBJ2-7, is GAGVSQSPSNKVTEKGKDVELRCDPISGHTALYWYRQSLGQGLEFLIYFQGNSAPDKSGLPSDRFSAERTGGSVSTLTIQRTQQEDSAVYLCASSLMGRGDEQYFGPGTRLTVT.

This clonotype was observed at least ten times. This sequence joins TRBV29-1 and TRBJ1-1; possibly TRBD1 for D (6 bases). CDR3 length: 14 amino acids. The V gene lost 5 bases and the J gene lost 0 bases, with 13 bases spanning the gap. Per germline, CDR1 SQVTM and CDR2 ANQGSEA. The CDR3 loop reads CSVSQGGMNTEAFF. The CDR3 coding sequence is TGCAGCGTTTCCCAAGGGGGAATGAACACTGAAGCTTTCTTT.

This clonotype was counted ten times or more. This chain connects TRBV10-3 to TRBJ1-5, with a possible D match to TRBD1 (6 bases). Looked up from germline, CDR1 is ENHRY and CDR2 is SYGVKD. The CDR3 has 14 residues. V was pared by 3 bases and J by 0 bases, with 6 bases between. CDR3 loop: CAISEQGSNQPQHF. CDR3 DNA sequence: TGTGCCATCAGTGAACAGGGTAGCAATCAGCCCCAGCATTTT.